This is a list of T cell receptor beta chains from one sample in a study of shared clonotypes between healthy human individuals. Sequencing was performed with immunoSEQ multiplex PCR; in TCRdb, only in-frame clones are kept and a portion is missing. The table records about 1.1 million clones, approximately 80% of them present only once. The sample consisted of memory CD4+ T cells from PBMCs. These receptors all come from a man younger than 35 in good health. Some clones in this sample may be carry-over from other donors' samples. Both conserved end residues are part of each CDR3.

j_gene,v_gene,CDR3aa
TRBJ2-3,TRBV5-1,CASSLDRETDTQYF
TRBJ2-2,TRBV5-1,CASSVRELDTGELFF
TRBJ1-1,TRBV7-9,CASSLVMGLGTEAFF
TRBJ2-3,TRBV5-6,CASSPLAGGPFTDTQYF
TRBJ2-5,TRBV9,CASSHGVAGETQYF
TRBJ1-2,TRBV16,CASNSGREVYGYTF
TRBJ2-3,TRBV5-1,CASSSRGDTQYF
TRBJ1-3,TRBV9,CASSVGGGNTIYF
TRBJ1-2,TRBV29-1,CSVAGQGAVGYTF
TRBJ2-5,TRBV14,CASSPRQHQETQYF
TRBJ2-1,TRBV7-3,CASSSSHGNNEQFF
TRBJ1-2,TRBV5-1,CASSPKDRVNGYTF
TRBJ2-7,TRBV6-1,CASTTSGRWYEQYF
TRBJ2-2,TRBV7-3,CASSPRGGSGNTGELFF
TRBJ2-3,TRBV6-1,CASSEPRVPTTDTQYF
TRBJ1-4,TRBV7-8,CASSLIGTGYEKLFF
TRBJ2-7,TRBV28,CASSLSGRNNEQYF
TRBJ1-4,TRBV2,CASREREADYGKLFF
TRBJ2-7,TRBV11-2,CASSPPRGRDRFYEQYF
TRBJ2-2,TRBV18,CASSGSTAGELFF
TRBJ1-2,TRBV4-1,CASSQVVGGYTF
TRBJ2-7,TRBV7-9,CASSLSGVIFYEQYF
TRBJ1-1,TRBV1,CTSSQEGDRAFF
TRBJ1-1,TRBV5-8,CASSRTGFTEAFF
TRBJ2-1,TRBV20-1,CSAGGTSEQFF
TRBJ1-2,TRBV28,CASSKGGHYGYTF
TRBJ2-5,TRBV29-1,CSVTIWGIRETQYF
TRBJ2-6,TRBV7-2,CASSPHNVLTF
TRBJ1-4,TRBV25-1,CASSVQGSTNEKLFF